Each of the 23 T cell receptor beta chains below was sequenced from the same sample in a study of blood T cell repertoires in COVID-19 (dated by TCRdb to about 2020). Receptors were amplified or captured by the immunoSEQ multiplex PCR assay. Entries here come from immuneACCESS through TCRdb and include only in-frame sequences with V and J called. Some clones fail to appear in such tables; in the studies checked, an unresolved V gene covers under half of the shortfall, and the cause of the remainder is unknown. For this sample there are about 390,000 clones; approximately 87% appear just once. Roughly 2.1% of the sample is held by the ten biggest clonotypes. The material sequenced was peripheral blood. These TCRs come from a woman aged 60 to 75 with COVID-19, enrolled during active disease.

The chain uses TRBV2 and TRBJ1-2; 9 nucleotides line up with TRBD1. The V gene's germline CDR1 is SNHLY and CDR2 FYNNEI. J lost 6 bases, V lost 6 bases, and 8 bases had no gene match. The CDR3 consists of 14 residues. The CDR3 protein is CASRGGDRVNGYTF. The CDR3, as DNA: TGTGCCAGCAGGGGGGGGGACAGGGTTAATGGCTACACCTTC. The full variable domain, in which reference TRBV2 and TRBJ1-2 provide the parts outside the CDR3, is EPEVTQTPSHQVTQMGQEVILRCVPISNHLYFYWYRQILGQKVEFLVSFYNNEISEKSEIFDDQFSVERPDGSNFTLKIRSTKLEDSAMYFCASRGGDRVNGYTFGSGTRLTVV.

This chain links TRBV5-1 with TRBJ1-3; D unresolved. Germline V gives CDR1 SGHRS, CDR2 YFSETQ. V gave up 0 bases and J gave up 3 bases, with 10 bases separating them. There are 15 residues in the CDR3. As DNA, the CDR3 is TGCGCCAGCAGCTTGGACTTACAGAGTGGAAACACCATATATTTT. As protein: CASSLDLQSGNTIYF.

V is TRBV2 and J is TRBJ1-1; TRBD1 might be the D (6 bases). V shed 6 bases and J shed 6 bases, with 17 bases lying between them. The CDR3 totals 14 residues. CDR1 is SNHLY and CDR2 is FYNNEI in the germline V gene. The CDR3 sequence is CASRARQVSPEAFF. The DNA of the CDR3 is TGTGCCAGCAGGGCCCGACAGGTCTCCCCTGAAGCTTTCTTT. Variable domain in full (rest from reference TRBV2 and TRBJ1-1): EPEVTQTPSHQVTQMGQEVILRCVPISNHLYFYWYRQILGQKVEFLVSFYNNEISEKSEIFDDQFSVERPDGSNFTLKIRSTKLEDSAMYFCASRARQVSPEAFFGQGTRLTVV.

This chain joins TRBV9 and TRBJ2-1; 9 bases line up with TRBD2. Germline CDR1 reads SGDLS; CDR2 reads YYNGEE. The CDR3 loop spans 14 amino acids. V lost 4 bases to trimming and J lost 4 bases; unmatched junction nucleotides: 3. CDR3 sequence (DNA): TGTGCCAGCAGCCTAGCGGGGAAGTACAATGAGCAGTTCTTC. Protein product: CASSLAGKYNEQFF.

The chain recombines TRBV19 with TRBJ1-5; maybe TRBD1 (5 bases). V lost 5 bases and J lost 2, with 19 bases in between. This CDR3 region has 17 residues. From germline, CDR1 is LNHDA and CDR2 SQIVND (reference sequence). Here the CDR3 reads CASSEDSSISGNQPQHF. CDR3 sequence (DNA): TGTGCCAGTAGTGAAGACAGCAGTATTTCCGGCAATCAGCCCCAGCATTTT.

The chain uses TRBV30 and TRBJ1-2, with D possibly being TRBD1 (6 bases). Germline CDR1 GTSNPN, CDR2 SVGIG (reference sequence). V shed 4 bases and J shed 0 bases, with 9 bases lying between them. This CDR3 has 13 amino acids. CDR3 protein: CAWTDRANYGYTF. DNA for the CDR3: TGTGCCTGGACGGACAGAGCTAACTATGGCTACACCTTC.

The chain combines TRBV7-8 with TRBJ1-3; 9 bases agree with TRBD1. V was clipped by 6 bases and J by 0 bases; unmatched bases: 15. Germline CDR1 is SGHVS and CDR2 is FQNEAQ. CDR3 length equals 19 residues. The CDR3 is CASRGLEQGASLSGNTIYF. The CDR3 nucleotides are TGTGCCAGCAGGGGGTTGGAACAGGGGGCTTCCCTCTCTGGAAACACCATATATTTT.

This sequence joins TRBV6-5 and TRBJ1-2; D gene uncertain. This CDR3 has 14 amino acids. Germline CDR1 MNHEY, CDR2 SVGAGI. The germline V and J ends were trimmed by 7 bases and 3 bases, with 15 bases remaining between them. CDR3 amino acids: CASTRELTYYGYTF. Here the CDR3 DNA reads TGTGCCAGCACTAGAGAACTAACTTACTATGGCTACACCTTC.

This chain links TRBV19 with TRBJ2-7; tentatively, D is TRBD2 (6 bases). V dropped 10 bases and J dropped 3 bases, with 16 bases sitting between them. This CDR3 is 13 amino acids long. The germline V gene encodes CDR1 LNHDA and CDR2 SQIVND (reference sequence). CDR3 region: CATKYRDFYEQYF. As DNA, the CDR3 is TGTGCCACTAAGTATCGGGACTTCTACGAGCAGTACTTC.

The gene calls are TRBV5-5 and TRBJ1-2, with D maybe TRBD1 (5 bases). The germline V gene encodes CDR1 SGHKS and CDR2 YYEKEE (reference sequence). CDR3 length equals 14 residues. V lost 3 bases and J lost 0, with 9 bases in between. This CDR3 reads CASSSTETNYGYTF. The CDR3 DNA is TGTGCCAGCAGCTCGACAGAGACTAACTATGGCTACACCTTC.

J is TRBJ1-3 and V is TRBV5-1, with D uncertain. The ends were cut back, 0 bases at V and 0 bases at J, with 10 bases in the middle. In germline, CDR1 is SGHRS, CDR2 YFSETQ. This CDR3 has 16 residues. CDR3 DNA sequence: TGCGCCAGCAGCTTGGACTCTTCCGCCTCTGGAAACACCATATATTTT. Protein: CASSLDSSASGNTIYF.

The chain carries TRBV30 and TRBJ1-3; D is ambiguous. V was shortened by 1 base and J by 5 bases, with 18 bases between the two germline ends. Germline CDR1 reads GTSNPN; CDR2 reads SVGIG (reference sequence). The CDR3 sequence is 16 residues long. The DNA for the CDR3 is TGTGCCTGGAGTGCGAGGGTAGACTTGGGGAGAAACACCATATATTTT. It translates to CAWSARVDLGRNTIYF.

The V and J genes are TRBV4-1 and TRBJ1-2; no clear D gene. Trimming took 4 bases from V and 3 from J, leaving 9 bases between them. This CDR3 has 13 residues. Germline V CDR1 and CDR2: MGHRA, YSYEKL. In DNA, the CDR3 is TGCGCCAGCAGCCTTAGCTGGGACTATGGCTACACCTTC. Its translation: CASSLSWDYGYTF.

This clone was seen only once. V gene TRBV6-5 combines with J gene TRBJ1-1, with D possibly being TRBD1 (6 bases). The CDR3 contains 13 residues. V gave up 5 bases and J gave up 5 bases, with 12 bases separating them. The germline gives CDR1 MNHEY, CDR2 SVGAGI. The CDR3 is CASSNRVGTEAFF. DNA of the CDR3: TGTGCCAGCAGTAACAGGGTGGGAACTGAAGCTTTCTTT.

This rearrangement joins TRBV5-1 to TRBJ2-3; D gene uncertain. The CDR3 sequence is 14 residues long. From germline, CDR1 is SGHRS and CDR2 YFSETQ. V was pared by 4 bases and J by 2 bases, with 11 bases between. The CDR3 nucleotides are TGCGCCAGCAGCCCGAGTCAGGCCACAGATACGCAGTATTTT. It encodes CASSPSQATDTQYF. Full variable domain (outside the CDR3, taken from reference TRBV5-1 and TRBJ2-3): KAGVTQTPRYLIKTRGQQVTLSCSPISGHRSVSWYQQTPGQGLQFLFEYFSETQRNKGNFPGRFSGRQFSNSRSEMNVSTLELGDSALYLCASSPSQATDTQYFGPGTRLTVL.

V is TRBV5-1 and J is TRBJ2-1; 7 nucleotides align to TRBD2. The CDR3 contains 14 residues. Trimming at V came to 5 bases and at J to 3 bases, leaving 5 bases not matched to a gene. Per germline, CDR1 SGHRS and CDR2 YFSETQ. The CDR3 bases are TGCGCCAGCAGGTCCGGCGGGGGCTACAATGAGCAGTTCTTC. Translating gives CASRSGGGYNEQFF.

The genes are TRBV7-9 and TRBJ2-7; the D gene is possibly TRBD1 (5 bases). With 5 bases removed from V and 7 bases from J, the gap between germline ends came to 24 bases. The CDR3 is made up of 16 amino acids. Germline-derived CDR1 and CDR2 are SEHNR and FQNEAQ (reference sequence). The CDR3, as DNA: TGTGCCAGCAGCCTAGGGCTAGGAGACAGTACTATAGAGCAGTACTTC. Translating gives CASSLGLGDSTIEQYF.

V and J are TRBV28 and TRBJ1-1; no reliable D call. The CDR3 sequence is 17 residues long. V lost 5 bases, J lost 3 bases, and 22 bases lay in between. Per the germline V gene, CDR1 is MDHEN and CDR2 is SYDVKM. CDR3 sequence reads: CASSLRSGIGRDTEAFF. CDR3 sequence (DNA): TGTGCCAGCAGTCTGAGATCAGGCATTGGTCGCGACACTGAAGCTTTCTTT.

The chain combines TRBV5-1 with TRBJ1-1, with a tentative D call TRBD1 (6 bases). V was pared by 4 bases and J by 1 base, with 14 bases between. CDR3 size: 15 residues. Germline V gives CDR1 SGHRS, CDR2 YFSETQ. Here the CDR3 DNA reads TGCGCCAGCAGCCCCTGGACAGATAGGAACACTGAAGCTTTCTTT. Protein sequence: CASSPWTDRNTEAFF. Full variable domain (outside the CDR3, taken from reference TRBV5-1 and TRBJ1-1): KAGVTQTPRYLIKTRGQQVTLSCSPISGHRSVSWYQQTPGQGLQFLFEYFSETQRNKGNFPGRFSGRQFSNSRSEMNVSTLELGDSALYLCASSPWTDRNTEAFFGQGTRLTVV.

This clone was seen just once. The chain has TRBV19 and TRBJ2-4; D remains unclear. From germline, CDR1 is LNHDA and CDR2 SQIVND (reference sequence). Trimming removed 7 bases from V and 0 bases from J, with 7 bases in between. The CDR3 loop spans 13 amino acids. This CDR3 is CASTSEAKNIQYF. CDR3 sequence (DNA): TGTGCCAGTACTAGTGAAGCCAAAAACATTCAGTACTTC.

This clone was counted between two and nine times. J is TRBJ2-1 and V is TRBV10-3, with a tentative D call TRBD1 (6 bases). From germline, CDR1 is ENHRY and CDR2 SYGVKD. V lost 10 bases to trimming and J lost 3 bases, with 10 bases between them. This CDR3 spans 12 amino acids. CDR3 amino acids: CATVTGYNEQFF. CDR3 in DNA: TGTGCCACTGTGACAGGCTACAATGAGCAGTTCTTC.

In DNA form, the CDR3 reads TGTGCCAGCAGGCCGACGGGGCGGGGCACTGAAGCTTTCTTT. Protein sequence: CASRPTGRGTEAFF. The chain uses TRBV6-5 and TRBJ1-1, with D tentatively TRBD1 (5 bases). Germline-derived CDR1 and CDR2 are MNHEY and SVGAGI. V gave up 6 bases and J gave up 4 bases, with 15 bases separating them. The CDR3 contains 14 residues.

The chain combines TRBV6-5 with TRBJ1-2, with 7 bases identical to TRBD1. Germline values: CDR1 MNHEY, CDR2 SVGAGI. The V and J ends lost 4 bases and 5 bases, in that order; junction bases with no gene match: 1. The CDR3 is 12 residues long. The DNA of the CDR3 is TGTGCCAGCAGTTGGGACAGATATGGCTACACCTTC. Translation: CASSWDRYGYTF.